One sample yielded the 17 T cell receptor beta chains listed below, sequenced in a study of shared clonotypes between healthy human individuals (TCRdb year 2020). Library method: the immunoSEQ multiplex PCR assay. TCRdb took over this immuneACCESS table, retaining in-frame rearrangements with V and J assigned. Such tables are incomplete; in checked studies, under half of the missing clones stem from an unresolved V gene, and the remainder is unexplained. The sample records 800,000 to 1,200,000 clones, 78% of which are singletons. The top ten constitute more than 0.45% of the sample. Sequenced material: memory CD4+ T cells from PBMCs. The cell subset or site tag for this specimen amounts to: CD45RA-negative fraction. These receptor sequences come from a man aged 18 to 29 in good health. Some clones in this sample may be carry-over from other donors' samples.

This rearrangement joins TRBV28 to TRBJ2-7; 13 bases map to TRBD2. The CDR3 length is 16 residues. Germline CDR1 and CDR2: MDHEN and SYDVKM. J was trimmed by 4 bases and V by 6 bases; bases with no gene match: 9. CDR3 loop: CASSRTGTSGKYEQYF. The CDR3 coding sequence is TGTGCCAGCAGCCGGACCGGGACTAGCGGGAAATACGAGCAGTACTTC.

CDR3 DNA sequence: TGTGCCAGCAGCGTAGCCCCTGTGGGAAGGGATACGCAGTATTTT. It yields the protein CASSVAPVGRDTQYF. The chain carries TRBV9 and TRBJ2-3; D gene ambiguous. The CDR3 length is 15 residues. V was trimmed by 0 bases and J by 6 bases, leaving 14 bases between them. From germline, CDR1 is SGDLS and CDR2 YYNGEE. The full variable domain, rest sourced from reference TRBV9 and TRBJ2-3, is DSGVTQTPKHLITATGQRVTLRCSPRSGDLSVYWYQQSLDQGLQFLIQYYNGEERAKGNILERFSAQQFPDLHSELNLSSLELGDSALYFCASSVAPVGRDTQYFGPGTRLTVL.

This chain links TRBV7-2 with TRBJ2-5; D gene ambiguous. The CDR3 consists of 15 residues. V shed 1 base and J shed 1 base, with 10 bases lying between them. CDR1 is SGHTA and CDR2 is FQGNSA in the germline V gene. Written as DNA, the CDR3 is TGTGCCAGCAGCTTAGTGTGGACGGTCCAAGAGACCCAGTACTTC. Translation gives CASSLVWTVQETQYF.

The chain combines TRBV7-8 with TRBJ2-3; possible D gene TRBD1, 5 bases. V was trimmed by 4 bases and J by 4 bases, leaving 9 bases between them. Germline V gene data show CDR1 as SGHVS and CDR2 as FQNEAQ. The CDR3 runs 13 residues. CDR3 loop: CASSSLGADTQYF. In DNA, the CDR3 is TGTGCCAGCAGCTCCCTAGGGGCAGATACGCAGTATTTT.

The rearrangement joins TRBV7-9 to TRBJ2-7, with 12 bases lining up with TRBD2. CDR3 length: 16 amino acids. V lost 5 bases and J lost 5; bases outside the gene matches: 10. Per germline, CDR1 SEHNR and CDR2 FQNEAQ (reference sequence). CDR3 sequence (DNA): TGTGCCAGCAGCCGGGTCGCTAGCGGGAGGGCCCACGAGCAGTACTTC. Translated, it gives CASSRVASGRAHEQYF.

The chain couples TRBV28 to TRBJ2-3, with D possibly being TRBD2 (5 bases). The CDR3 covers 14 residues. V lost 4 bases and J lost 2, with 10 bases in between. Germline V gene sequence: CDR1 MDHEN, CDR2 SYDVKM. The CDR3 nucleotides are TGTGCCAGCAGTTCTGGGGAGATCACAGATACGCAGTATTTT. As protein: CASSSGEITDTQYF.

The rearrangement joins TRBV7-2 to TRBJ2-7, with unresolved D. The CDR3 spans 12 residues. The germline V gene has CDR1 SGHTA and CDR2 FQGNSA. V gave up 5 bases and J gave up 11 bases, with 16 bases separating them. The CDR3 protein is CASSAYRAAKYF. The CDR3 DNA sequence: TGTGCCAGCAGCGCGTACCGGGCTGCGAAGTACTTC. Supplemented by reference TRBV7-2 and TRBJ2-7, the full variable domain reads GAGVSQSPSNKVTEKGKDVELRCDPISGHTALYWYRQSLGQGLEFLIYFQGNSAPDKSGLPSDRFSAERTGGSVSTLTIQRTQQEDSAVYLCASSAYRAAKYFGPGTRLTVT.

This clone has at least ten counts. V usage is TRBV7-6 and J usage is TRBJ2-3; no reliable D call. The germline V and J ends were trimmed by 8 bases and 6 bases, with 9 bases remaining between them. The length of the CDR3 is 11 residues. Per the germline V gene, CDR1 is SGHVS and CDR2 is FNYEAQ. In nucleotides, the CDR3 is TGTGCCAGCCGAGATGCGGATACGCAGTATTTT. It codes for CASRDADTQYF. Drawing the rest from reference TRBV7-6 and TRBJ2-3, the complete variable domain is GAGVSQSPRYKVTKRGQDVALRCDPISGHVSLYWYRQALGQGPEFLTYFNYEAQQDKSGLPNDRFSAERPEGSISTLTIQRTEQRDSAMYRCASRDADTQYFGPGTRLTVL.

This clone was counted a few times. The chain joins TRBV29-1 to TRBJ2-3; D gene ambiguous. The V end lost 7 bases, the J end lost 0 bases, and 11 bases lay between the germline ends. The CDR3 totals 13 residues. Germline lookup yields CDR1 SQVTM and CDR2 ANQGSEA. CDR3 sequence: CSADTTSTDTQYF. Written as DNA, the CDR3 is TGCAGCGCTGACACTACTAGCACAGATACGCAGTATTTT.

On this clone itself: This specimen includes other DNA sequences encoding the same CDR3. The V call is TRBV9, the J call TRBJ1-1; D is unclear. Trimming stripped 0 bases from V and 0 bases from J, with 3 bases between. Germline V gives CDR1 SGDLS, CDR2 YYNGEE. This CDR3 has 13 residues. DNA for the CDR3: TGTGCCAGCAGCGTAGCCTTGAACACTGAAGCTTTCTTT. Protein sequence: CASSVALNTEAFF.

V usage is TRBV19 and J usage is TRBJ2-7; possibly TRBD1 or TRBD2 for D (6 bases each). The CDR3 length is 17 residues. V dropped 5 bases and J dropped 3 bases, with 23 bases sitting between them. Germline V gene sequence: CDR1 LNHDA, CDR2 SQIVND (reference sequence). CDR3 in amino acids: CASSGQLSGGGSYEQYF. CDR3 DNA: TGTGCCAGTAGTGGACAGCTTAGCGGAGGTGGGAGCTACGAGCAGTACTTC.

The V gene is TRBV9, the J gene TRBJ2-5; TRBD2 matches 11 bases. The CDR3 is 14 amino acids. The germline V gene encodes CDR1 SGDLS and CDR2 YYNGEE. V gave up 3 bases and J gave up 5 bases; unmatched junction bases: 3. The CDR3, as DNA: TGTGCCAGCAGCGCGACTAGCGGGATGGAGACCCAGTACTTC. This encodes CASSATSGMETQYF.

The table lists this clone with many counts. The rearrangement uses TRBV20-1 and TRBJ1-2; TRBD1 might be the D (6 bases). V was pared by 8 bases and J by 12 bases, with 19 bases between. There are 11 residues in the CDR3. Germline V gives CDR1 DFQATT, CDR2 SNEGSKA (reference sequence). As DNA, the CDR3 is TGCAGTTCCATCCGGGACAACAGTGACACCTTC. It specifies CSSIRDNSDTF.

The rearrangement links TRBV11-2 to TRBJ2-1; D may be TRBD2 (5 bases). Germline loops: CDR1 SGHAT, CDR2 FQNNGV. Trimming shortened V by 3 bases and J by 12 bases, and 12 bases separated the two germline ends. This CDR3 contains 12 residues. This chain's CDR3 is CASSFSGIGQFF. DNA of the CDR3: TGTGCCAGCAGCTTTTCGGGGATCGGGCAGTTCTTC. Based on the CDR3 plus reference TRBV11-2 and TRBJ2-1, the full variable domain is EAGVAQSPRYKIIEKRQSVAFWCNPISGHATLYWYQQILGQGPKLLIQFQNNGVVDDSQLPKDRFSAERLKGVDSTLKIQPAKLEDSAVYLCASSFSGIGQFFGPGTRLTVL.

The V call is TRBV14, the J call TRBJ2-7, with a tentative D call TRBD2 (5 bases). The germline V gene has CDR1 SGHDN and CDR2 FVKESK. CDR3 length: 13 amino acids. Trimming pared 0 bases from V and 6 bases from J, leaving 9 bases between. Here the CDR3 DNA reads TGTGCCAGCAGCCAAGACTTAGGACTCGAGCAGTACTTC. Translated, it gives CASSQDLGLEQYF.

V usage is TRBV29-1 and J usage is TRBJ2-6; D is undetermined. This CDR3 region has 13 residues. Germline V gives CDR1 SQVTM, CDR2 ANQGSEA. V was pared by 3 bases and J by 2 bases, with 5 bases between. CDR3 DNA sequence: TGCAGCGTTGACCTAACTGGGGCCAACGTCCTGACTTTC. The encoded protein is CSVDLTGANVLTF.

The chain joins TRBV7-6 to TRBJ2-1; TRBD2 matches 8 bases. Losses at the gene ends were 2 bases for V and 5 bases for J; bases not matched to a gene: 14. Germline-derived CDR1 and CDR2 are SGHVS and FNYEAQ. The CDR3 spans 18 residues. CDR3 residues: CASSLSFAGGTYHNEQFF. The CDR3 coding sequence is TGTGCCAGCAGCTTAAGCTTCGCGGGAGGTACCTACCACAATGAGCAGTTCTTC.